This TCR beta chain originates from a study of cytomegalovirus exposure and HLA in healthy donors. Vbeta (60) and Jbeta (13) primers were used in the PCR. Profiled with immunoSEQ multiplex PCR; TCRdb holds only in-frame clones, not every one. This sample lists more than 45,000 clones; its ten largest clones have approximately 4.3%. Concerning this clone itself: Antigen specificity is unknown.

J was trimmed by 5 bases and V by 7 bases; bases with no gene match: 7. The germline CDR1 and CDR2 sequences are GTSNPN and SVGIG (reference sequence). The CDR3 sequence is 12 residues long. Broader study findings: TCR beta chains associated with HLA were, in a later analysis, more clonally expanded than equally common others.

The source is a male donor in good health and CMV-seronegative. The specimen sequenced was PBMCs. J is TRBJ2-5 and V is TRBV30; 7 bases match TRBD1. Here the CDR3 reads CAYSGGRETQYF. The CDR3 DNA sequence: TGTGCCTACTCAGGGGGACGGGAGACCCAGTACTTC.